This entry features one T cell receptor beta chain sequence. Trimming took off 6 bases at V and 6 bases at J, with 15 bases between the two ends. Per germline, CDR1 MGHRA and CDR2 YSYEKL. This CDR3 has 13 residues. Constant-segment-primed 5'RACE gave TCR alpha and TCR beta cDNA libraries with sample barcodes and UMIs. TCRdb used MiXCR to reprocess the 5' RACE reads, holding one entry per CDR3 protein. In the table there are 90,000 to 120,000 distinct CDR3 sequences, about 15% of which are singletons. These data originate in a study of T-cell memory formation after mild COVID-19. Study information: There were largely donor-specific TCR clusters.

This clonotype was sampled from a man aged 18 to 30 who had mild COVID-19 (a few samples of this study predate the infection). Cell type and time point are not known. The chain joins TRBV4-1 to TRBJ2-7; D unclear. Sample: PBMCs or a T cell subset sorted from them (not recorded which). The CDR3 DNA follows: TGCGCCAGCAGTGTAGGGCCTAGTGGCGAGCAGTACGTC. Protein sequence: CASSVGPSGEQYV.